The 9 T cell receptor beta chains below all came from one sample that was sequenced in a study of T cell responses to AZD1222 COVID-19 vaccine. Here immunoSEQ multiplex PCR was the method, and the copy in TCRdb shows in-frame clones only, minus some. The sample yields about 150,000 clones, roughly 90% seen once. Here the sequenced sample was peripheral blood, taken on day 0 of MenACWY control vaccination. These receptors all stem from an adult in good health.

The chain has TRBV7-2 and TRBJ2-1, with 7 bases fitting TRBD2. Trimming removed 1 base from V and 6 bases from J; junction bases left unmatched: 6. Germline V gene sequence: CDR1 SGHTA, CDR2 FQGNSA. The CDR3 sequence is 15 residues long. CDR3 sequence (DNA): TGTGCCAGCAGCTTAGAGTTTGGACTAGTCAATGAGCAGTTCTTC. Amino acids: CASSLEFGLVNEQFF.

The rearrangement links TRBV19 to TRBJ1-2; D might be TRBD1 (5 bases). Germline V gene data show CDR1 as LNHDA and CDR2 as SQIVND (reference sequence). This CDR3 comprises 18 residues. V lost 5 bases to trimming and J lost 0 bases, with 22 bases between them. The CDR3 DNA sequence: TGTGCCAGTAGTCAATGGGGACGGGGTCCCCAAGCTAACTATGGCTACACCTTC. Encoded protein: CASSQWGRGPQANYGYTF. Drawing the rest from reference TRBV19 and TRBJ1-2, the complete variable domain is DGGITQSPKYLFRKEGQNVTLSCEQNLNHDAMYWYRQDPGQGLRLIYYSQIVNDFQKGDIAEGYSVSREKKESFPLTVTSAQKNPTAFYLCASSQWGRGPQANYGYTFGSGTRLTVV.

This chain links TRBV7-7 with TRBJ2-5, with a possible D match to TRBD1 (6 bases). The germline V and J ends were trimmed by 1 base and 1 base, with 10 bases remaining between them. This CDR3 is built from 15 residues. In germline, CDR1 is SSHAT, CDR2 FNYEAQ (reference sequence). The CDR3 nucleotides are TGTGCCAGCAGCTTAGGCAGGGGAAGCCAAGAGACCCAGTACTTC. This sequence encodes CASSLGRGSQETQYF.

The chain couples TRBV18 to TRBJ1-1; no definite D call. Trimming removed 6 bases from V and 8 bases from J, with 22 bases in between. Germline V gives CDR1 KGHSH, CDR2 LQKENI. The length of the CDR3 is 15 residues. The CDR3 loop reads CASSYRFGGKSEAFF. The CDR3 DNA reads as TGTGCCAGCTCCTATAGGTTCGGAGGAAAAAGCGAAGCTTTCTTT. Together with reference TRBV18 and TRBJ1-1, the CDR3 gives the full variable domain: NAGVMQNPRHLVRRRGQEARLRCSPMKGHSHVYWYRQLPEEGLKFMVYLQKENIIDESGMPKERFSAEFPKEGPSILRIQQVVRGDSAAYFCASSYRFGGKSEAFFGQGTRLTVV.

The chain links TRBV5-6 to TRBJ1-1; D is unresolved. The length of the CDR3 is 15 residues. Between the trimmed V and J ends, which lost 6 bases and 5 bases, there was a span of 20 bases. Germline CDR1 reads SGHDT; CDR2 reads YYEEEE. CDR3 in DNA: TGTGCCAGCATAGTAACTCCGCACGGAGGGACTGAAGCTTTCTTT. It yields the protein CASIVTPHGGTEAFF.

The chain employs TRBV7-2 and TRBJ1-2, with a tentative D call TRBD1 (5 bases). Germline V gene lookup returns CDR1 SGHTA and CDR2 FQGNSA. The CDR3 loop spans 14 amino acids. With 2 bases removed from V and 3 bases from J, the gap between germline ends came to 10 bases. This CDR3 reads CASSLNRKDYGYTF. The CDR3, as DNA: TGTGCCAGCAGCTTAAACAGGAAGGACTATGGCTACACCTTC. Full variable domain (missing parts from reference TRBV7-2 and TRBJ1-2): GAGVSQSPSNKVTEKGKDVELRCDPISGHTALYWYRQSLGQGLEFLIYFQGNSAPDKSGLPSDRFSAERTGGSVSTLTIQRTQQEDSAVYLCASSLNRKDYGYTFGSGTRLTVV.

The chain couples TRBV27 to TRBJ2-7; 9 nucleotides match TRBD2. Germline-derived CDR1 and CDR2 are MNHEY and SMNVEV (reference sequence). The length of the CDR3 is 15 residues. The V gene end was trimmed by 6 bases and the J gene end by 7 bases; junction bases not matched to a gene: 13. CDR3 nucleotide sequence: TGTGCCAGCAGCCACGGGCGTAGCGGGAGAAGGGAGCAGTACTTC. This translates into CASSHGRSGRREQYF.

This clone was detected only once. The V gene is TRBV7-9, the J gene TRBJ2-1; D is ambiguous. This CDR3 has 10 residues. V shed 3 bases and J shed 9 bases, with 3 bases lying between them. Germline CDR1 SEHNR, CDR2 FQNEAQ (reference sequence). CDR3 loop: CASSLGEQFF. As DNA, the CDR3 is TGTGCCAGCAGCTTGGGTGAGCAGTTCTTC.

The gene calls are TRBV5-6 and TRBJ2-7, with D tentatively TRBD2 (6 bases). The V and J ends lost 4 bases and 4 bases respectively, with 12 bases between them. Per the germline V gene, CDR1 is SGHDT and CDR2 is YYEEEE. The CDR3 is 13 amino acids. For the CDR3, the DNA is TGTGCCAGCAGCCTGGGACTCGGGTACGAGCAGTACTTC. Translated, it gives CASSLGLGYEQYF. The variable domain in full, with the rest retrieved from reference TRBV5-6 and TRBJ2-7, is DAGVTQSPTHLIKTRGQQVTLRCSPKSGHDTVSWYQQALGQGPQFIFQYYEEEERQRGNFPDRFSGHQFPNYSSELNVNALLLGDSALYLCASSLGLGYEQYFGPGTRLTVT.